Presented here are 26 T cell receptor beta chains from one specimen sequenced in a study of cytomegalovirus exposure and HLA in healthy donors. The PCR ran on 60 Vbeta and 13 Jbeta primers. Measured with immunoSEQ multiplex PCR; TCRdb has only the in-frame clones, and not every one. The sample lists 70,000 to 95,000 clones; about three fifths were seen once. The sample consisted of PBMCs. These receptors were taken from a woman in her twenties or thirties in good health and CMV-seropositive.

CDR3 residues: CASSEHYSNQPQHF. In nucleotides, the CDR3 is TGTGCCAGCAGTGAACACTATAGCAATCAGCCCCAGCATTTT. J is TRBJ1-5 and V is TRBV2; D gene unclear. Trimming pared 2 bases from V and 0 bases from J, leaving 5 bases between. The CDR3 is 14 amino acids. Per germline, CDR1 SNHLY and CDR2 FYNNEI.

This clone was detected only once. Other DNA sequences in the same sample also yield this CDR3. The chain employs TRBV5-1 and TRBJ2-5, with D unclear. The closer fit of TRBJ2-7 to the DNA end suggests the J call may be wrong. CDR3 size: 12 residues. Germline V gene sequence: CDR1 SGHRS, CDR2 YFSETQ. The CDR3 DNA reads as TGCGCCAGCAGTTTACCCTCCTACGAGCAGTACTTC. This encodes CASSLPSYEQYF.

This clone came up once. The V gene is TRBV4-2, the J gene TRBJ2-1; tentatively, D is TRBD2 (6 bases). Trimming pared 0 bases from V and 8 bases from J, leaving 14 bases between. The germline V gene has CDR1 LGHNA and CDR2 YNFKEQ. The CDR3 has 15 amino acids. In DNA, the CDR3 is TGTGCCAGCAGCCAAGAAAGGACCGGCGGGGATGAGCAGTTCTTC. It is translated as CASSQERTGGDEQFF.

The chain employs TRBV18 and TRBJ2-5; possibly TRBD1 for D (6 bases). V was cut by 4 bases and J by 4 bases, with 13 bases left in between. Germline lookup yields CDR1 KGHSH and CDR2 LQKENI. The length of the CDR3 is 14 residues. Here the CDR3 DNA reads TGTGCCAGCTCACTAAACACAGGGTTAGAGACCCAGTACTTC. It yields the protein CASSLNTGLETQYF.

The chain uses TRBV27 and TRBJ2-4; D is undetermined. This CDR3 is built from 13 residues. Germline V gene data show CDR1 as MNHEY and CDR2 as SMNVEV (reference sequence). Between the trimmed V and J ends, which lost 5 bases and 9 bases, there was a span of 14 bases. CDR3 bases: TGTGCCAGCAGTCCTCCTTCACTTGGCATTCAGTACTTC. This translates into CASSPPSLGIQYF.

The chain uses TRBV18 and TRBJ1-1; 8 bases are a match to TRBD1. CDR1 is KGHSH, CDR2 LQKENI, per germline. This CDR3 has 14 residues. J gave up 1 base and V 4 bases, and 2 bases lay outside the gene matches. The CDR3 DNA reads TGTGCCAGCTCACGCGACAGGGGGAACACTGAAGCTTTCTTT. As protein: CASSRDRGNTEAFF.

Worth noting for this clone: One end of the junction fails to match germline, which may point to a read error. The V call is TRBV7-9, the J call TRBJ1-2; D perhaps matches TRBD1 (6 bases). Germline-derived CDR1 and CDR2 are SEHNR and FQNEAQ (reference sequence). CDR3 size: 14 residues. Here the CDR3 reads CSSSFRQANYGYTF. The DNA for the CDR3 is TGTTCCAGCAGCTTCCGACAGGCCAACTATGGCTACACCTTC.

A few counts support this clone. V usage is TRBV19 and J usage is TRBJ1-2; 7 bases match TRBD1. The CDR3 consists of 13 residues. Germline V CDR1 and CDR2: LNHDA, SQIVND (reference sequence). The V and J ends lost 5 bases and 4 bases, in that order; junction bases with no gene match: 4. The CDR3 nucleotides read TGTGCCAGTAGTGCGACAGGGACCTATGGCTACACCTTC. Residues: CASSATGTYGYTF.

The chain joins TRBV15 to TRBJ2-2, with 11 bases identical to TRBD1. The CDR3 is 17 amino acids. J lost 8 bases, V lost 0 bases, and 8 bases had no gene match. Germline loops: CDR1 LNHNV, CDR2 YYDKDF (reference sequence). CDR3 in amino acids: CATSRDPGQGGFGELFF. The CDR3 DNA is TGTGCCACCAGCAGAGATCCGGGACAGGGGGGGTTTGGGGAGCTGTTTTTT.

The J gene is TRBJ2-2, the V gene TRBV29-1, with a tentative D call TRBD1 (6 bases). This CDR3 is built from 15 residues. Trimming removed 4 bases at V and 6 bases at J, with 18 bases between. The germline gives CDR1 SQVTM, CDR2 ANQGSEA. CDR3 coding DNA: TGCAGCGTTGTAGGGGGTGAGCTAAGGGCCGGGGAGCTGTTTTTT. Translated: CSVVGGELRAGELFF.

Only one count was recorded for this clone. V gene TRBV30 combines with J gene TRBJ1-5, with D tentatively TRBD1 (5 bases). Germline V CDR1 and CDR2: GTSNPN, SVGIG (reference sequence). This CDR3 spans 13 amino acids. The V end lost 1 base, the J end lost 1 base, and 5 bases lay between the germline ends. The CDR3 DNA follows: TGTGCCTGGAGTGGGGGCAGCAATCAGCCCCAGCATTTT. Protein: CAWSGGSNQPQHF.

The V and J genes are TRBV18 and TRBJ1-1; D unresolved. The CDR3 runs to 14 residues. Germline V gives CDR1 KGHSH, CDR2 LQKENI. The V gene lost 3 bases and the J gene lost 1 base, with 9 bases spanning the gap. The CDR3 bases are TGTGCCAGCTCACCCGTTGGGCAGAACACTGAAGCTTTCTTT. Its protein product is CASSPVGQNTEAFF. Full variable domain (rest looked up from reference TRBV18 and TRBJ1-1): NAGVMQNPRHLVRRRGQEARLRCSPMKGHSHVYWYRQLPEEGLKFMVYLQKENIIDESGMPKERFSAEFPKEGPSILRIQQVVRGDSAAYFCASSPVGQNTEAFFGQGTRLTVV.

The rearrangement uses TRBV30 and TRBJ2-7, with TRBD1 matching 8 bases. The CDR3 extends over 16 amino acids. Germline CDR1 GTSNPN, CDR2 SVGIG (reference sequence). V lost 1 base to trimming and J lost 3 bases; unmatched junction nucleotides: 11. Here the CDR3 DNA reads TGTGCCTGGAGTGCGATAAGGGGCGGGACAGGCTACGAGCAGTACTTC. This codes for CAWSAIRGGTGYEQYF.

V is TRBV6-1 and J is TRBJ1-5, with TRBD1 matching over 10 bases. CDR1 and CDR2 from the germline V gene are MNHNS and SASEGT. There are 15 residues in the CDR3. The junction had 3 bases not matched to a gene; V was cut back by 3 bases and J by 4 bases. In nucleotides, the CDR3 is TGTGCCAGCAGTGAGGGACAGGGGTGGAATCAGCCCCAGCATTTT. This translates into CASSEGQGWNQPQHF.

The chain carries TRBV11-2 and TRBJ2-6; D is uncertain. CDR3 size: 15 residues. Germline loops: CDR1 SGHAT, CDR2 FQNNGV. V gave up 6 bases and J gave up 1 base, with 10 bases separating them. The CDR3, as DNA: TGTGCCAGCAGTTCTAGGAGTTCTGGGGCCAACGTCCTGACTTTC. It codes for CASSSRSSGANVLTF.

The chain carries TRBV4-1 and TRBJ2-3; a possible D gene is TRBD2 (6 bases). The CDR3 has 13 residues. The V gene's germline CDR1 is MGHRA and CDR2 YSYEKL. Trimming cost V 3 bases and J 6 bases, with 10 bases left between them. The CDR3 DNA follows: TGCGCCAGCAGCCAGACCCGGGAGGATACGCAGTATTTT. Its protein product is CASSQTREDTQYF.

This clone was recorded a few times. V usage is TRBV12-5 and J usage is TRBJ2-1; the D is unclear. Deletions cut 6 bases from V and 3 bases from J, with 9 bases between. This CDR3 has 13 amino acids. Germline CDR1 and CDR2: LGHNT and FRNRAP. The CDR3 bases are TGTGCTAGTGGGAGAACGATCTACAATGAGCAGTTCTTC. Its protein is CASGRTIYNEQFF.

The chain carries TRBV5-1 and TRBJ1-2; maybe TRBD1 (6 bases). Germline values: CDR1 SGHRS, CDR2 YFSETQ. The CDR3 totals 16 residues. V dropped 0 bases and J dropped 4 bases, with 16 bases sitting between them. CDR3 coding DNA: TGCGCCAGCAGCTTGGGCCACAGGGACGGGACCTATGGCTACACCTTC. Translating it yields CASSLGHRDGTYGYTF. The full variable domain, rest sourced from reference TRBV5-1 and TRBJ1-2, is KAGVTQTPRYLIKTRGQQVTLSCSPISGHRSVSWYQQTPGQGLQFLFEYFSETQRNKGNFPGRFSGRQFSNSRSEMNVSTLELGDSALYLCASSLGHRDGTYGYTFGSGTRLTVV.

This clone was observed a single time. This rearrangement joins TRBV5-5 to TRBJ1-1, with a weak D call TRBD1 (6 bases). The CDR3 contains 15 residues. The germline V gene has CDR1 SGHKS and CDR2 YYEKEE (reference sequence). V lost 1 base, J lost 1 base, and 11 bases lay in between. Here the CDR3 reads CASSLNVQGNTEAFF. CDR3 DNA: TGTGCCAGCAGCTTGAACGTACAGGGGAACACTGAAGCTTTCTTT.

The chain carries TRBV6-5 and TRBJ2-7; 15 bases line up with TRBD2. Germline-derived CDR1 and CDR2 are MNHEY and SVGAGI. Unmatched junction bases numbered 4, after V lost 4 bases and J lost 3 bases. CDR3 length: 16 residues. The CDR3 protein is CASSSPGLAGGYEQYF. CDR3 nucleotide sequence: TGTGCCAGCAGTTCGCCGGGACTAGCGGGGGGCTACGAGCAGTACTTC.

This clone turned up a few times. The chain has TRBV4-1 and TRBJ2-1; 7 positions match TRBD2. This CDR3 is 13 amino acids long. V was pared by 6 bases and J by 3 bases, with 2 bases of the junction left unmatched. Germline loops: CDR1 MGHRA, CDR2 YSYEKL. The CDR3: CASSRGGYNEQFF. In DNA, the CDR3 is TGCGCCAGCAGTCGCGGGGGCTACAATGAGCAGTTCTTC.

This chain uses TRBV6-5 with TRBJ1-2; 10 bases fit TRBD1. This CDR3 is built from 14 residues. Germline values: CDR1 MNHEY, CDR2 SVGAGI. The V and J ends lost 7 bases and 2 bases, in that order; junction bases with no gene match: 4. Here the CDR3 DNA reads TGTGCCAGCACCGGGGACAGGGGAAACTATGGCTACACCTTC. Translating gives CASTGDRGNYGYTF.

A remark on this clone: Germline is not matched at one junction end, which may reflect a read error. V and J are TRBV12-5 and TRBJ1-2; D is unresolved. This CDR3 contains 14 residues. Germline V gene data show CDR1 as LGHNT and CDR2 as FRNRAP. The CDR3 coding sequence is TGTGCTAGTGGTTCGACACTACTTGGCGGAGGCTACCCCTTC. This translates into CASGSTLLGGGYPF.

About this clone itself: A read error may produce the germline difference seen at one junction end. This chain links TRBV28 with TRBJ1-4; D is possibly TRBD1 (6 bases). Germline loops: CDR1 MDHEN, CDR2 SYDVKM. There are 18 residues in the CDR3. The CDR3 nucleotides are TGTGCCAGCAGTTTATATACCCCGGCACAGGGAACTAATGAAAAACCGTTTTTT. Translating it yields CASSLYTPAQGTNEKPFF.

V gene TRBV7-2 combines with J gene TRBJ1-1, with unresolved D. Trimming pared 5 bases from V and 0 bases from J, leaving 13 bases between. The CDR3 spans 15 residues. From germline, CDR1 is SGHTA and CDR2 FQGNSA. The CDR3 DNA follows: TGTGCCAGCAGCCCCGGCAGGCTAATGAACACTGAAGCTTTCTTT. Encoded protein: CASSPGRLMNTEAFF.

This clone was seen a few times. The CDR3 region has the DNA TGCGCCAGCAGCGAAGCATACAATGAGCAGTTCTTC. The encoded protein is CASSEAYNEQFF. The chain uses TRBV5-1 and TRBJ2-1; no clear D. The germline V gene has CDR1 SGHRS and CDR2 YFSETQ. V lost 4 bases and J 4 bases, leaving 6 bases between the germline ends. This CDR3 comprises 12 residues.